This T cell receptor beta chain was obtained from a study of blood T cell repertoires in COVID-19. Across the whole study: Researchers got acute and convalescent COVID-19 samples from the United States, Italy and Spain.

This clone was detected a few times. One end of the junction fails to match germline, which may point to a read error. Generated by immunoSEQ multiplex PCR, the TCRdb table keeps only in-frame clones and is missing some. The sample yields 400,000 or so clones, approximately 88% seen once. Enrolled through a virtual design, the participants were between roughly 18 and 90 years of age and came from some 25 US areas. Germline V lookup: CDR1 MNHEY, CDR2 SMNVEV (reference sequence). The CDR3 is 15 amino acids. The sequence came from a woman in her forties with acute COVID-19. Specimen: PBMCs or T cells enriched from blood (not recorded which). J is TRBJ2-7 and V is TRBV27; weak D call: TRBD1 (6 bases). The CDR3 region has the DNA TGTGCCAGCAGTCTATCCGAACAGGGTGGGTACGAGCAGTACTTC. It specifies CASSLSEQGGYEQYF.